The subject of this entry is one TCR beta chain. Its antigen is undetermined. Repertoires were generated with immunoSEQ multiplex PCR, while TCRdb's copy carries only in-frame clones and drops some. The table includes tens of thousands of clones, under 85% detected once. The data are from a study of OX40 agonist ivuxolimab in advanced cancers. Overall study results and limits: Low normalized T-cell clonal expansion also characterized some of the nonresponders. The study observed clonal expansion of CD4+ and CD8+ blood T cells by week 6 at 0.1 to 3.0 mg/kg.

The germline gives CDR1 MNHEY, CDR2 SMNVEV (reference sequence). Trimming removed 7 bases from V and 6 bases from J, with 13 bases in between. The CDR3 has 13 amino acids. If patients had autoimmune disease history or systemic immunosuppression, they were excluded. Baseline was the first blood sampling point, followed by cycle 4 day 1 and cycle 7 day 1. The specimen comprised CD4+ or CD8+ T cells sorted from blood, sampled in a trial of the OX40 agonist ivuxolimab. This sequence was found in an adult with an advanced solid tumor such as melanoma, head and neck, liver or kidney cancer. The genes are TRBV27 and TRBJ2-1; D gene ambiguous. CDR3 sequence (DNA): TGTGCCAGCACCGGCCATATCATCAATGAGCAGTTCTTC. This sequence encodes CASTGHIINEQFF.